What follows describes a single T cell receptor (beta chain). Its specificity is unknown. These data originate in a study of cytomegalovirus exposure and HLA in healthy donors. Study-level background: Sequencing of 150 million to 200 million T cells in an earlier analysis found 100 million or so unique TCR beta sequences. About 83 million unique TCRs from HLA-typed donors made up an early data release. The study's findings and limits: A later analysis associated around 17,000 TCR beta sequences with HLA alleles at a 0.05 false discovery rate.

The CDR3 runs to 15 residues. The V and J ends lost 3 bases and 4 bases, in that order; junction bases with no gene match: 6. Germline V lookup: CDR1 SGHRS, CDR2 YFSETQ. PCR employed 60 Vbeta and 13 Jbeta primers. The assay was immunoSEQ multiplex PCR, and TCRdb's table has in-frame clones only and misses some. The table has about 240,000 clones, approximately 82% seen once. The specimen sequenced was PBMCs. This clonotype was sampled from a woman aged 60 to 75 in good health and CMV-seropositive. The chain uses TRBV5-1 and TRBJ1-2; the match to TRBD1 covers 10 bases. CDR3 region: CASSWGQGPSYGYTF. DNA of the CDR3: TGCGCCAGCAGCTGGGGACAGGGGCCGTCCTATGGCTACACCTTC.